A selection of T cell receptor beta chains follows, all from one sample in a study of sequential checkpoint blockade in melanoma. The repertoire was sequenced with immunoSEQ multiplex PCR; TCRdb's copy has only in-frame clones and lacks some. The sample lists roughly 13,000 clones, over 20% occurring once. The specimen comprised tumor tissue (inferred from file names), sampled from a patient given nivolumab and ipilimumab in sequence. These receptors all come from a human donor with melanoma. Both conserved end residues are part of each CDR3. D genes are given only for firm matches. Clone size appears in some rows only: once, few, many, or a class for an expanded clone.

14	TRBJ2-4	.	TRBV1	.	CASSQGTLAGGQYF	TGCGCCAGCAGCCAAGGAACCCTAGCGGGGGGGCAGTACTTC
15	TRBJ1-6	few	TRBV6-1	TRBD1	CASSEAPTGYSPLHF	TGTGCCAGCAGTGAAGCCCCGACAGGGTATTCACCCCTCCACTTT
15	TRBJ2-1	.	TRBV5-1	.	CASSSGAGSNNEQFF	TGCGCCAGCAGCTCCGGGGCGGGGAGTAACAATGAGCAGTTCTTC
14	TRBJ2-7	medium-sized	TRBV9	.	CASSVGVDSYEQYF	TGTGCCAGCAGCGTAGGGGTAGACTCCTACGAGCAGTACTTC
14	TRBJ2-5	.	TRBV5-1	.	CASSQDSTQETQYF	TGCGCCAGCAGCCAGGACAGCACCCAAGAGACCCAGTACTTC
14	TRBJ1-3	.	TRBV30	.	CAWSVQPSGNTIYF	TGTGCCTGGAGTGTGCAACCCTCTGGAAACACCATATATTTT
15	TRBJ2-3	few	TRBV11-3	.	CASSHLGDGTDTQYF	TGTGCCAGCAGCCATCTGGGAGACGGCACAGATACGCAGTATTTT
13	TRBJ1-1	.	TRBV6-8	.	CASISSSYTEAFF	TGTGCCAGCATCTCTAGTAGTTACACTGAAGCTTTCTTT
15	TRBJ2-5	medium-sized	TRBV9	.	CASSVGAGKGEAQYF	TGTGCCAGCAGCGTAGGGGCGGGCAAAGGGGAGGCCCAGTACTTC
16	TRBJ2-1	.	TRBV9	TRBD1	CASSVAGTGGSDEQFF	TGTGCCAGCAGCGTAGCTGGGACAGGGGGCTCCGATGAGCAGTTCTTC
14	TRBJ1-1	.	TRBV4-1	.	CASSQSRRDTEAFF	TGCGCCAGCAGCCAATCTAGGCGCGACACTGAAGCTTTCTTT
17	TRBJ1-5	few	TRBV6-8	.	CASTPPPGSIPNQPQHF	TGTGCCAGCACCCCTCCTCCCGGGTCAATCCCTAATCAGCCCCAGCATTTT
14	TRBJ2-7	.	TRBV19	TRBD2	CASSISGSRVAPYF	TGTGCCAGTAGTATAAGCGGGAGCCGAGTTGCGCCGTACTTC
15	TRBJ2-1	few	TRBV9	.	CASSGTTGSYNEQFF	TGTGCCAGCAGCGGAACCACAGGGTCCTACAATGAGCAGTTCTTC
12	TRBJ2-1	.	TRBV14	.	CASSTSGDEQFF	TGTGCCAGCAGCACCAGCGGAGATGAGCAGTTCTTC
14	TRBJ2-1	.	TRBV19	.	CASSILALNNEQFF	TGTGCCAGTAGTATACTTGCACTGAACAATGAGCAGTTCTTC
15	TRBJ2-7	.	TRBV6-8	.	CASSYLGGEAYEQYF	TGTGCCAGCAGTTATCTAGGCGGGGAAGCCTACGAGCAGTACTTC
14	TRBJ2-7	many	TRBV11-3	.	CASSWVGESYEQYF	TGTGCCAGCAGCTGGGTGGGGGAAAGCTACGAGCAGTACTTC
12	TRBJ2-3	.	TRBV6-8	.	CATDHPLDTQYF	TGTGCCACCGACCATCCCCTAGATACGCAGTATTTT
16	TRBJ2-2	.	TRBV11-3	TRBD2	CASSFLAGGNTGELFF	TGTGCCAGCAGTTTCCTAGCGGGAGGGAACACCGGGGAGCTGTTTTTT
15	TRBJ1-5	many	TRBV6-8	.	CASSYSFGGNQPQHF	TGTGCCAGCAGTTACTCCTTTGGGGGGAATCAGCCCCAGCATTTT
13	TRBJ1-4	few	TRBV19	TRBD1	CASSTQGAVELFF	TGTGCCAGTAGTACACAGGGGGCGGTGGAACTGTTTTTT
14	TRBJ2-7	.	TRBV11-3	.	CASSSRGSTYEQYF	TGTGCCAGCAGCTCCAGGGGTTCAACCTACGAGCAGTACTTC
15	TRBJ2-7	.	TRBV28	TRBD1	CASSLVGTGAYEQYF	TGTGCCAGCAGTCTAGTAGGGACAGGAGCCTACGAGCAGTACTTC
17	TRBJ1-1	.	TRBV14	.	CASSLKMEGLMNTEAFF	TGTGCCAGCAGCCTTAAAATGGAGGGCCTCATGAACACTGAAGCTTTCTTT
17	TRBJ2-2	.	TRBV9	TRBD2	CASSDRLVAGNTGELFF	TGTGCCAGCAGTGACAGACTAGTAGCGGGGAACACCGGGGAGCTGTTTTTT
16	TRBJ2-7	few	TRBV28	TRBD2	CASSLRLAGGNYEQYF	TGTGCCAGCAGTTTAAGACTAGCGGGGGGTAACTACGAGCAGTACTTC
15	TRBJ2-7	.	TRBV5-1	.	CATSRGVNRYAEQYF	TGCGCCACCTCCCGCGGCGTCAACCGTTACGCCGAGCAGTACTTC
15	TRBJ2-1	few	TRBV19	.	CASSIRQGSYNEQFF	TGTGCCAGTAGTATAAGGCAAGGCTCCTACAATGAGCAGTTCTTC
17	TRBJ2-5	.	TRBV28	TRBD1	CASTQNLRTGGRETQYF	TGTGCCAGCACCCAGAATTTGCGGACAGGGGGCCGAGAGACCCAGTACTTC
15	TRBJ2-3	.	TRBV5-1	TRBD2	CASTDSGGAQDTQYF	TGCGCCAGCACCGATAGCGGGGGGGCCCAAGATACGCAGTATTTT
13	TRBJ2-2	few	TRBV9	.	CASSELISGELFF	TGTGCCAGCAGCGAGCTCATCTCCGGGGAGCTGTTTTTT
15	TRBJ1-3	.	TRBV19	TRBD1	CASSVGQGTGNTIYF	TGTGCCAGTAGTGTCGGACAGGGGACTGGAAACACCATATATTTT
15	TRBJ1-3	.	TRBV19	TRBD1	CASSEPGQGGNTIYF	TGTGCCAGTAGTGAACCGGGACAGGGAGGAAACACCATATATTTT
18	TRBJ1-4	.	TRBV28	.	CASSRLIRTIMTNEKLFF	TGTGCCAGCAGTAGATTGATCAGGACCATAATGACTAATGAAAAACTGTTTTTT
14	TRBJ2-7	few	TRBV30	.	CAWKGRLSSYEQYF	TGTGCTTGGAAAGGCAGGCTTTCCTCCTACGAGCAGTACTTC
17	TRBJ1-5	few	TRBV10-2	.	CASSGSSPPYSNQPQHF	TGCGCCAGCAGTGGGAGCTCACCGCCATATAGCAATCAGCCCCAGCATTTT
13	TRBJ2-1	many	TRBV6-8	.	CASSLSSYNEQFF	TGTGCCAGCAGTTTAAGCTCCTACAATGAGCAGTTCTTC
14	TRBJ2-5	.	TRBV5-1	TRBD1	CASSSQGQGRTQYF	TGCGCCAGCAGCTCCCAGGGACAGGGGCGGACCCAGTACTTC
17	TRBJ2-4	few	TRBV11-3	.	CASSFRDTYLAKNIQYF	TGTGCCAGCAGCTTCCGGGACACATATCTAGCCAAAAACATTCAGTACTTC
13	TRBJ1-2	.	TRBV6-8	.	CASRQTSNYGYTF	TGTGCCAGCCGACAGACATCTAACTATGGCTACACCTTC
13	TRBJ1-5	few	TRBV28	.	CASKGQFNQPQHF	TGTGCCAGCAAGGGACAATTCAATCAGCCCCAGCATTTT
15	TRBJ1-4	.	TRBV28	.	CASSLMTPTNEKLFF	TGTGCCAGCAGTTTAATGACACCAACTAATGAAAAACTGTTTTTT
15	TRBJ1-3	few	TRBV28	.	CASSITLTGRNTIYF	TGTGCCAGCAGTATCACCTTGACAGGAAGGAACACCATATATTTT
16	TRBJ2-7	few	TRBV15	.	CATSRVEGTPPYEQYF	TGTGCCACCAGCAGAGTTGAGGGGACACCTCCCTACGAGCAGTACTTC
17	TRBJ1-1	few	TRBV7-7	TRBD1	CASSRETGGFRWTEAFF	TGTGCCAGCAGCCGAGAGACAGGGGGCTTTCGATGGACTGAAGCTTTCTTT
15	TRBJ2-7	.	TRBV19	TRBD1	CASSIRQGVGYEQYF	TGTGCCAGTAGTATCAGGCAGGGGGTAGGGTACGAGCAGTACTTC
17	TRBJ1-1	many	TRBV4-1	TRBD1	CASSQAGQGQRGTEAFF	TGCGCCAGCAGCCAAGCCGGACAGGGGCAGAGGGGCACTGAAGCTTTCTTT
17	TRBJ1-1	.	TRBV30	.	CAWSVHSQNRPNTEAFF	TGTGCCTGGAGTGTACATTCTCAAAACAGACCGAACACTGAAGCTTTCTTT
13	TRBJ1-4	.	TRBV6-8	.	CASSYAGYEKLFF	TGTGCCAGCAGTTATGCGGGATATGAAAAACTGTTTTTT
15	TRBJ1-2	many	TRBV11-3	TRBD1	CASSPGQGNNYGYTF	TGTGCCAGCAGCCCCGGACAGGGCAATAACTATGGCTACACCTTC
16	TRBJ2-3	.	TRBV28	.	CASSAPRGAGTDTQYF	TGTGCCAGCAGTGCCCCGAGGGGGGCTGGGACAGATACGCAGTATTTT
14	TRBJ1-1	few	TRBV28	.	CASSWEGMGTEAFF	TGTGCCAGCAGTTGGGAGGGAATGGGGACTGAAGCTTTCTTT
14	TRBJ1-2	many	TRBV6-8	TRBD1	CASKGPGQGHGYTF	TGTGCCAGCAAGGGACCGGGACAGGGCCATGGCTACACCTTC
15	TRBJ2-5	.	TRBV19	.	CASSMGSGYQETQYF	TGTGCCAGTAGTATGGGTTCGGGCTATCAAGAGACCCAGTACTTC
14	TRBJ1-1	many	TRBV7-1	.	CASSLQAGSTEAFF	TGTGCCAGCAGCCTACAGGCAGGGAGCACTGAAGCTTTCTTT